These 13 T cell receptor beta chains were all obtained from the same sample, sequenced in a study of beta chain features in type 1 diabetes. Sequencing targeted expressed TCRB transcripts, as all isolated RNA had been reverse transcribed. The data were produced by immunoSEQ multiplex PCR, yet TCRdb's version contains in-frame clones alone and is incomplete. The sample yields 150,000 to 200,000 clones, about 9.8% seen once. Sequenced input: central memory CD4+ T cells from blood. These receptors all come from a woman aged 18-35 years in good health.

This clone was recorded a few times. This sequence joins TRBV6-5 and TRBJ2-3; 11 positions agree with TRBD2. Germline lookup yields CDR1 MNHEY and CDR2 SVGAGI. The V and J ends lost 8 bases and 6 bases, in that order; junction bases with no gene match: 10. This CDR3 is built from 15 residues. The CDR3: CASRLTSGIVDTQYF. The CDR3 coding sequence is TGTGCCAGCCGACTGACTAGCGGGATAGTGGATACGCAGTATTTT.

This clone was seen repeatedly, ten times or more. The gene calls are TRBV11-2 and TRBJ2-1, with 7 positions matching TRBD2. Germline V gene sequence: CDR1 SGHAT, CDR2 FQNNGV. The J segment lost 10 bases and the V segment lost 5 bases, leaving 8 bases of the junction unmatched. The CDR3 loop spans 13 amino acids. Here the CDR3 reads CASSRDYSGEQFF. CDR3 nucleotide sequence: TGTGCCAGCAGCAGGGACTATTCGGGGGAGCAGTTCTTC. The full variable domain, in which reference TRBV11-2 and TRBJ2-1 provide the parts outside the CDR3, is EAGVAQSPRYKIIEKRQSVAFWCNPISGHATLYWYQQILGQGPKLLIQFQNNGVVDDSQLPKDRFSAERLKGVDSTLKIQPAKLEDSAVYLCASSRDYSGEQFFGPGTRLTVL.

V gene TRBV6-6 combines with J gene TRBJ1-2, with 7 bases aligning to TRBD1. The CDR3 spans 14 residues. CDR1 and CDR2 (germline): MNHNY, SVGAGI (reference sequence). V dropped 7 bases and J dropped 3; count of bases not matched to a gene: 8. CDR3 nucleotides: TGTGCCAGCAAACAGGGGAGAACTGACTATGGCTACACCTTC. Amino acid sequence: CASKQGRTDYGYTF.

The CDR3 DNA reads as TGTGCCAGCAGCTCCGACACCTTTAGCAATCAGCCCCAGCATTTT. Amino acid sequence: CASSSDTFSNQPQHF. V gene TRBV7-3 combines with J gene TRBJ1-5; D remains unclear. Germline lookup yields CDR1 SGHTA and CDR2 FQGTGA. This CDR3 comprises 15 residues. The V end lost 4 bases, the J end lost 0 bases, and 10 bases lay between the germline ends.

This clone was seen ten or more times. J is TRBJ1-3 and V is TRBV30; D is uncertain. Germline V gene sequence: CDR1 GTSNPN, CDR2 SVGIG (reference sequence). There are 13 residues in the CDR3. V lost 4 bases and J lost 4, with 11 bases in between. The CDR3 bases are TGTGCCTGGACCCCAACGAGGGGAAACACCATATATTTT. It specifies CAWTPTRGNTIYF.

This clone was found a few times. The chain joins TRBV13 to TRBJ1-2; a weak D match, TRBD1 (6 bases). Germline V CDR1 and CDR2: PRHDT, FYEKMQ (reference sequence). This CDR3 is built from 12 residues. V lost 3 bases to trimming and J lost 4 bases, with 6 bases between them. CDR3 sequence reads: CASSLDSYGYTF. CDR3 sequence (DNA): TGTGCCAGCAGCTTGGACAGCTATGGCTACACCTTC.

This clone has more than one count but fewer than ten. The J gene is TRBJ2-7, the V gene TRBV5-1; 12 nucleotides line up with TRBD1. V lost 4 bases to trimming and J lost 5 bases; unmatched junction nucleotides: 4. The CDR3 covers 14 residues. Germline V CDR1 and CDR2: SGHRS, YFSETQ. This CDR3 is CASSIGTGGNEQYF. As DNA, the CDR3 is TGCGCCAGCAGCATCGGGACAGGGGGCAACGAGCAGTACTTC.

In its sample, this clone was seen a few times. CDR3 residues: CASRENGMNTEAFF. The CDR3 nucleotides read TGTGCCAGCCGCGAGAACGGGATGAACACTGAAGCTTTCTTT. The chain carries TRBV7-2 and TRBJ1-1; no clear D gene. CDR3 size: 14 residues. The germline V and J ends were trimmed by 8 bases and 0 bases, with 13 bases remaining between them. CDR1 is SGHTA and CDR2 is FQGNSA in the germline V gene.

This chain connects TRBV5-1 to TRBJ2-5; weak D call: TRBD1 (6 bases). Trimming took off 0 bases at V and 5 bases at J, with 11 bases between the two ends. The CDR3 contains 14 residues. Germline CDR1 and CDR2: SGHRS and YFSETQ. The CDR3 sequence: CASSLGQGPETQYF. Here the CDR3 DNA reads TGCGCCAGCAGCTTGGGTCAGGGGCCGGAGACCCAGTACTTC.

This clone was seen more than once but under ten times. V gene TRBV9 combines with J gene TRBJ2-5; TRBD1 matches 10 bases. CDR3 length equals 16 residues. V lost 4 bases and J lost 5; bases outside the gene matches: 11. The germline V gene encodes CDR1 SGDLS and CDR2 YYNGEE. The CDR3 region is CASSPTTGTGAETQYF. The CDR3, as DNA: TGTGCCAGCAGCCCTACTACCGGGACAGGGGCCGAGACCCAGTACTTC. The full variable domain, in which reference TRBV9 and TRBJ2-5 provide the parts outside the CDR3, is DSGVTQTPKHLITATGQRVTLRCSPRSGDLSVYWYQQSLDQGLQFLIQYYNGEERAKGNILERFSAQQFPDLHSELNLSSLELGDSALYFCASSPTTGTGAETQYFGPGTRLLVL.

The gene calls are TRBV19 and TRBJ2-1; TRBD1 matches at 9 bases. The CDR3 is made up of 15 amino acids. Germline V CDR1 and CDR2: LNHDA, SQIVND (reference sequence). Unmatched junction bases numbered 8, after V lost 7 bases and J lost 4 bases. The DNA for the CDR3 is TGTGCCAGTACCGAAGCCGGGACAGGGTACAATGAGCAGTTCTTC. Translated, it gives CASTEAGTGYNEQFF.

The chain combines TRBV6-6 with TRBJ2-3; D is unclear. Germline V gene data show CDR1 as MNHNY and CDR2 as SVGAGI (reference sequence). This CDR3 region has 14 residues. V lost 5 bases to trimming and J lost 1 base, with 10 bases between them. The CDR3 nucleotides are TGTGCCAGCAGTGTACAACAGCGCACAGATACGCAGTATTTT. It codes for CASSVQQRTDTQYF.

This clone was seen more than once but under ten times. The J gene is TRBJ2-1, the V gene TRBV7-2, with 9 bases aligning to TRBD1. Germline CDR1 is SGHTA and CDR2 is FQGNSA. Trimming took 5 bases from V and 9 from J; bases not matched to a gene: 11. The CDR3 totals 15 residues. CDR3 sequence: CASSQGWTGDSEQFF. CDR3 nucleotides: TGTGCCAGCAGCCAAGGTTGGACAGGGGACAGTGAGCAGTTCTTC.